The next 3 T cell receptor beta chains were all read from a single sample in a study of blood T cell repertoires in COVID-19. Here immunoSEQ multiplex PCR was the method, and the copy in TCRdb shows in-frame clones only, minus some. This table has just under 250,000 clones, about 90% appearing once. Sequencing was done on a sample of peripheral blood. The receptors shown here come from a woman between 25 and 40 years old who had recovered from COVID-19.

The gene calls are TRBV11-2 and TRBJ2-3; no firm D call. The CDR3 runs to 10 residues. Germline V lookup: CDR1 SGHAT, CDR2 FQNNGV. The ends were cut back, 8 bases at V and 5 bases at J, with 5 bases in the middle. This CDR3 is CASGVDTQYF. For the CDR3, the DNA is TGTGCCAGCGGAGTAGATACGCAGTATTTT.

The genes are TRBV5-1 and TRBJ2-3; 7 nucleotides line up with TRBD2. Germline trimming cut 4 bases from V and 3 bases from J; bases unmatched to any gene: 8. The CDR3 covers 15 residues. Germline V gene lookup returns CDR1 SGHRS and CDR2 YFSETQ. CDR3 nucleotides: TGCGCCAGCAGCCAAGCGGGGTCTGGGACAGATACGCAGTATTTT. This sequence encodes CASSQAGSGTDTQYF.

This clone was picked up one time. The chain couples TRBV6-5 to TRBJ2-5, with 7 positions matching TRBD1. The J segment lost 5 bases and the V segment lost 2 bases, leaving 8 bases of the junction unmatched. CDR1 and CDR2 from the germline V gene are MNHEY and SVGAGI. The CDR3 has 15 residues. CDR3 loop: CASSYKRGRWETQYF. The CDR3 coding sequence is TGTGCCAGCAGTTACAAAAGGGGGCGGTGGGAGACCCAGTACTTC.